The 17 T cell receptor beta chains given below trace back to one sample, sequenced in a study of beta chain features in type 1 diabetes. Their antigen targets remain unknown. Isolated RNA was reverse transcribed in full, so expressed TCRB transcripts were sequenced. Generated by immunoSEQ multiplex PCR, the TCRdb table keeps only in-frame clones and is missing some. The sample shows over 600,000 clones, approximately 13% of them seen only once. Points from the study as a whole: In all four CD4+ subsets, TCRB CDR3 length was significantly, moderately reduced in type 1 diabetes.

Sequenced: naive CD4+ T cells from blood. The receptors were sampled from a man aged 25-40 years with type 1 diabetes.

This clone was detected a few times. V and J are TRBV9 and TRBJ1-6, with D perhaps matching TRBD1 (5 bases). Germline lookup yields CDR1 SGDLS and CDR2 YYNGEE. The CDR3 spans 15 residues. V was clipped by 3 bases and J by 9 bases, with 16 bases between them. The CDR3 loop reads CASSGGGANRSPLHF. The CDR3, as DNA: TGTGCCAGCAGCGGAGGAGGGGCTAATCGTTCACCCCTCCACTTT.

The chain couples TRBV9 to TRBJ1-6; 7 nucleotides line up with TRBD1. Germline V gene data show CDR1 as SGDLS and CDR2 as YYNGEE. The trim removed 1 base at V and 6 bases at J, leaving 7 bases unmatched. The CDR3 sequence is 16 residues long. The CDR3 loop reads CASSVSVGGSNSPLHF. The CDR3 region has the DNA TGTGCCAGCAGCGTAAGTGTAGGGGGCAGTAATTCACCCCTCCACTTT.

The sample holds a few counts of this clone. In the same sample, other DNA sequences code for this CDR3. The J gene is TRBJ2-3, the V gene TRBV6-5; D not resolved. The CDR3 length is 12 residues. CDR1 and CDR2 (germline): MNHEY, SVGAGI. V dropped 2 bases and J dropped 4 bases, with 4 bases sitting between them. CDR3 region: CASSYGPDTQYF. The CDR3 DNA follows: TGTGCCAGCAGTTACGGCCCAGATACGCAGTATTTT.

A few counts support this clone. The V gene is TRBV10-2, the J gene TRBJ1-1; D gene uncertain. Trimming stripped 3 bases from V and 0 bases from J, with 2 bases between. From germline, CDR1 is WSHSY and CDR2 SAAADI. The CDR3 extends over 12 amino acids. The CDR3 bases are TGCGCCAGCAGTGATTTGAACACTGAAGCTTTCTTT. Protein product: CASSDLNTEAFF.

The chain combines TRBV25-1 with TRBJ1-1, with a weak D call TRBD1 (6 bases). CDR1 and CDR2 from the germline V gene are MGHDK and SYGVNS. This CDR3 contains 15 residues. With 7 bases removed from V and 1 base from J, the gap between germline ends came to 16 bases. The CDR3 region has the DNA TGTGCCAGCACCAACCCAGAACAGGGGAACACTGAAGCTTTCTTT. Translated, it gives CASTNPEQGNTEAFF.

V is TRBV4-2 and J is TRBJ1-6; TRBD1 is a possible D gene (5 bases). CDR3 length: 14 amino acids. Germline V CDR1 and CDR2: LGHNA, YNFKEQ. V gave up 3 bases and J gave up 11 bases, with 14 bases separating them. The CDR3 loop reads CASSQVSQGPPLHF. In nucleotides, the CDR3 is TGTGCCAGCAGCCAGGTGAGTCAGGGCCCACCCCTCCACTTT.

The rearrangement joins TRBV6-5 to TRBJ1-2, with 7 bases that match TRBD1. The CDR3 is 14 residues long. V was clipped by 2 bases and J by 5 bases; unmatched bases: 5. Germline CDR1 reads MNHEY; CDR2 reads SVGAGI. The DNA for the CDR3 is TGTGCCAGCAGTTACAGGGGGCAATGGTATGGCTACACCTTC. Its translation: CASSYRGQWYGYTF.

This clone turned up a few times. The chain links TRBV27 to TRBJ2-3; TRBD1 agrees at 9 bases. Per the germline V gene, CDR1 is MNHEY and CDR2 is SMNVEV (reference sequence). This CDR3 is built from 18 residues. V shed 0 bases, J shed 1 base, and the junction held 8 bases outside the gene matches. The CDR3 sequence: CASSLSGGRDRGTDTQYF. DNA of the CDR3: TGTGCCAGCAGTTTATCCGGAGGTCGGGACAGGGGCACAGATACGCAGTATTTT.

The genes are TRBV7-2 and TRBJ1-2, with a tentative D call TRBD1 (5 bases). V was clipped by 6 bases and J by 2 bases, with 13 bases between them. Germline V gene lookup returns CDR1 SGHTA and CDR2 FQGNSA. CDR3 length equals 14 residues. The CDR3: CASRRTGTNYGYTF. CDR3 sequence (DNA): TGTGCCAGCAGACGAACCGGGACGAACTATGGCTACACCTTC.

The V and J genes are TRBV19 and TRBJ1-2; D remains ambiguous. V was pared by 8 bases and J by 4 bases, with 11 bases between. Germline V gene sequence: CDR1 LNHDA, CDR2 SQIVND (reference sequence). There are 12 residues in the CDR3. The CDR3 bases are TGTGCCAGTTACAGTACGCTCTATGGCTACACCTTC. Residues: CASYSTLYGYTF. Supplemented by reference TRBV19 and TRBJ1-2, the full variable domain reads DGGITQSPKYLFRKEGQNVTLSCEQNLNHDAMYWYRQDPGQGLRLIYYSQIVNDFQKGDIAEGYSVSREKKESFPLTVTSAQKNPTAFYLCASYSTLYGYTFGSGTRLTVV.

This clone appeared a few times. The chain joins TRBV7-9 to TRBJ1-1; D is ambiguous. Germline assignment: CDR1 SEHNR and CDR2 FQNEAQ (reference sequence). Trimming removed 1 base from V and 2 bases from J, with 8 bases in between. CDR3 size: 14 residues. CDR3: CASSLVAGNTEAFF. The DNA of the CDR3 is TGTGCCAGCAGCTTAGTGGCGGGAAACACTGAAGCTTTCTTT.

Only a few counts were recorded for this clone. V is TRBV28 and J is TRBJ2-2, with unresolved D. CDR1 is MDHEN and CDR2 is SYDVKM in the germline V gene. The CDR3 contains 15 residues. Between the trimmed V and J ends, which lost 2 bases and 0 bases, there was a span of 7 bases. CDR3 sequence reads: CASSLDQANTGELFF. The CDR3 DNA follows: TGTGCCAGCAGTTTAGATCAGGCGAACACCGGGGAGCTGTTTTTT. The complete variable domain, with remaining parts taken from reference TRBV28 and TRBJ2-2, reads DVKVTQSSRYLVKRTGEKVFLECVQDMDHENMFWYRQDPGLGLRLIYFSYDVKMKEKGDIPEGYSVSREKKERFSLILESASTNQTSMYLCASSLDQANTGELFFGEGSRLTVL.

This clone has just a few counts. The chain employs TRBV30 and TRBJ1-3, with D unresolved. The CDR3 length is 16 residues. Germline V gene lookup returns CDR1 GTSNPN and CDR2 SVGIG (reference sequence). Trimming took off 0 bases at V and 0 bases at J, with 12 bases between the two ends. CDR3: CAWSVLARRSGNTIYF. In nucleotides, the CDR3 is TGTGCCTGGAGTGTACTCGCCAGACGCTCTGGAAACACCATATATTTT.

This clone was detected only once. J is TRBJ2-7 and V is TRBV18; D is perhaps TRBD2 (6 bases). Per the germline V gene, CDR1 is KGHSH and CDR2 is LQKENI. The V and J ends lost 3 bases and 2 bases respectively, with 11 bases between them. CDR3 length: 14 residues. The CDR3 spells CASSPPGGAYEQYF. The CDR3 bases are TGTGCCAGCTCACCCCCGGGCGGGGCCTACGAGCAGTACTTC. Looking up the rest from reference TRBV18 and TRBJ2-7 gives the full variable domain: NAGVMQNPRHLVRRRGQEARLRCSPMKGHSHVYWYRQLPEEGLKFMVYLQKENIIDESGMPKERFSAEFPKEGPSILRIQQVVRGDSAAYFCASSPPGGAYEQYFGPGTRLTVT.

The sample holds a few counts of this clone. This chain uses TRBV21-1 with TRBJ1-3; the DNA was not compared with TRBD1, the D call given in the table. TRBV21-1 counts as a pseudogene. The CDR3 covers 16 residues. The chain's CDR3 is CASSKVIQSAGNTIYF. The CDR3 DNA reads TGTGCCAGCAGCAAAGTGATACAGTCAGCTGGAAACACCATATATTTT.

In its sample, this clone was seen a few times. The genes are TRBV9 and TRBJ2-3; 8 bases are a match to TRBD2. Germline lookup yields CDR1 SGDLS and CDR2 YYNGEE. J gave up 5 bases and V 3 bases, and 11 bases lay outside the gene matches. CDR3 length equals 16 residues. CDR3 DNA sequence: TGTGCCAGCAGCGCGGGGACTAGTCGGGGCCTAGATACGCAGTATTTT. It specifies CASSAGTSRGLDTQYF.

CDR3 bases: TGTGCCAGCTCACCGGCGACATCGTACCCTTACGAGCAGTACTTC. It codes for CASSPATSYPYEQYF. V is TRBV18 and J is TRBJ2-7; no clear D gene. Germline lookup yields CDR1 KGHSH and CDR2 LQKENI. V was cut by 3 bases and J by 4 bases, with 16 bases left in between. The CDR3 consists of 15 residues.